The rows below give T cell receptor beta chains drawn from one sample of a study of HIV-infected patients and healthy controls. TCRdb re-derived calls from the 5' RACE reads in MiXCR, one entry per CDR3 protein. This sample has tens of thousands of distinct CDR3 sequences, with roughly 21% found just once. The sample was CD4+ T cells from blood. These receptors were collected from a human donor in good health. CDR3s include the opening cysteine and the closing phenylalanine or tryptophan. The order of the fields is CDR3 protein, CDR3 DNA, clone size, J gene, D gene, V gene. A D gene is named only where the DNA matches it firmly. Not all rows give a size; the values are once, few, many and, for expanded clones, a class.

CDR3aa: CASSYSSPASSGNEQFF; CDR3nt: TGTGCCAGCAGTTACTCGAGCCCGGCCTCTAGCGGCAATGAGCAGTTCTTC; abundance: .; j_gene: TRBJ2-1; d_gene: TRBD2; v_gene: TRBV6-2/TRBV6-3
CDR3aa: CASSIRDRFSGNTIYF; CDR3nt: TGTGCCAGCAGCATCCGGGACAGGTTCTCTGGAAACACCATATATTTT; abundance: once; j_gene: TRBJ1-3; d_gene: TRBD1; v_gene: TRBV27
CDR3aa: CASSQNTDTQYF; CDR3nt: TGCGCCAGCAGCCAAAACACAGATACGCAGTATTTT; abundance: many; j_gene: TRBJ2-3; d_gene: .; v_gene: TRBV5-1
CDR3aa: CAIRAGQEYEQYF; CDR3nt: TGTGCCATCAGAGCGGGGCAGGAGTACGAGCAGTACTTC; abundance: few; j_gene: TRBJ2-7; d_gene: TRBD2; v_gene: TRBV10-3
CDR3aa: CSAGQGGSGYEQYF; CDR3nt: TGCAGCGCGGGACAGGGAGGGAGTGGGTACGAGCAGTACTTC; abundance: many; j_gene: TRBJ2-7; d_gene: TRBD1; v_gene: TRBV29-1
CDR3aa: CASSRTSGTYTDTQYF; CDR3nt: TGTGCCAGCAGCCGGACTAGCGGGACATACACAGATACGCAGTATTTT; abundance: .; j_gene: TRBJ2-3; d_gene: TRBD2; v_gene: TRBV7-8
CDR3aa: CASSIGWGGSRAKNIQYF; CDR3nt: TGTGCCAGTAGTATTGGATGGGGGGGGAGTCGAGCCAAAAACATTCAGTACTTC; abundance: .; j_gene: TRBJ2-4; d_gene: TRBD2; v_gene: TRBV19
CDR3aa: CASSPSGLAKNIQYF; CDR3nt: TGTGCCAGCTCACCATCAGGACTAGCCAAAAACATTCAGTACTTC; abundance: many; j_gene: TRBJ2-4; d_gene: .; v_gene: TRBV18
CDR3aa: CASSFSPRTIQETQYF; CDR3nt: TGTGCCAGCAGTTTCTCCCCTCGGACGATACAAGAGACCCAGTACTTC; abundance: many; j_gene: TRBJ2-5; d_gene: .; v_gene: TRBV12-3/TRBV12-4
CDR3aa: CASSFDVGAQETQYF; CDR3nt: TGTGCCAGCAGCTTCGATGTCGGGGCTCAAGAGACCCAGTACTTC; abundance: .; j_gene: TRBJ2-5; d_gene: .; v_gene: TRBV5-5
CDR3aa: CASSYDPSSGNTIYF; CDR3nt: TGTGCCAGCAGTTACGATCCGAGCTCTGGAAACACCATATATTTT; abundance: .; j_gene: TRBJ1-3; d_gene: .; v_gene: TRBV6-5
CDR3aa: CASSGTVYEAFF; CDR3nt: TGTGCCAGCAGCGGGACAGTCTATGAAGCTTTCTTT; abundance: many; j_gene: TRBJ1-1; d_gene: TRBD1; v_gene: TRBV7-2
CDR3aa: CASSLEGHSYEQYF; CDR3nt: TGTGCCAGCAGCTTAGAGGGACACTCCTACGAGCAGTACTTC; abundance: .; j_gene: TRBJ2-7; d_gene: .; v_gene: TRBV7-8
CDR3aa: CASSLSPGPQLEQYF; CDR3nt: TGTGCCAGCAGCTTAAGCCCCGGGCCTCAGCTCGAGCAGTACTTC; abundance: .; j_gene: TRBJ2-7; d_gene: .; v_gene: TRBV7-3
CDR3aa: CSASLGTGFGAFF; CDR3nt: TGCAGCGCCTCCCTCGGGACAGGGTTCGGGGCTTTCTTT; abundance: many; j_gene: TRBJ1-1; d_gene: TRBD1; v_gene: TRBV29-1
CDR3aa: CSALRDFNYGYTF; CDR3nt: TGCAGCGCCTTGAGAGACTTCAACTATGGCTACACCTTC; abundance: .; j_gene: TRBJ1-2; d_gene: .; v_gene: TRBV29-1
CDR3aa: CASSPGTVNYNSPLHF; CDR3nt: TGCGCCAGCAGCCCGGGGACAGTGAATTATAATTCACCCCTCCACTTT; abundance: few; j_gene: TRBJ1-6; d_gene: TRBD1; v_gene: TRBV5-1
CDR3aa: CASSPAPNQPQHF; CDR3nt: TGTGCCAGCAGTCCGGCGCCAAATCAGCCCCAGCATTTT; abundance: .; j_gene: TRBJ1-5; d_gene: .; v_gene: TRBV12-3/TRBV12-4